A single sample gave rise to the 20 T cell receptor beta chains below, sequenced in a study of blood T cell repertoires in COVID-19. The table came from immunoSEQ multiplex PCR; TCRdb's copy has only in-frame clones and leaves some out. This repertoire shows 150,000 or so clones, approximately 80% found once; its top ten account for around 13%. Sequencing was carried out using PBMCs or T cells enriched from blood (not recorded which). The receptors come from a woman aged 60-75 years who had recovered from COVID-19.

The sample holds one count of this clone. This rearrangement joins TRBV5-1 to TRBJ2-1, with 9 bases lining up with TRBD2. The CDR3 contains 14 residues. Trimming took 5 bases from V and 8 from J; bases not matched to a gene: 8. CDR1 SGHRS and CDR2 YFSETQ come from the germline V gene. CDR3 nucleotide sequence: TGCGCCAGCAGGGTAACGCGGGAGGGATATGAGCAGTTCTTC. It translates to CASRVTREGYEQFF. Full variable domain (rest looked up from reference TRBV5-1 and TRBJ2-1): KAGVTQTPRYLIKTRGQQVTLSCSPISGHRSVSWYQQTPGQGLQFLFEYFSETQRNKGNFPGRFSGRQFSNSRSEMNVSTLELGDSALYLCASRVTREGYEQFFGPGTRLTVL.

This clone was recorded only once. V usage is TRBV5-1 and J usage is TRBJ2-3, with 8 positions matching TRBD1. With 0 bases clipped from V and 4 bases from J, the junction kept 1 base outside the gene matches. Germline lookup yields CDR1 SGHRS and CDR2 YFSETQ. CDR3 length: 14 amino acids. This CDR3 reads CASSLGQGSDTQYF. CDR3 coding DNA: TGCGCCAGCAGCTTGGGACAGGGGTCAGATACGCAGTATTTT.

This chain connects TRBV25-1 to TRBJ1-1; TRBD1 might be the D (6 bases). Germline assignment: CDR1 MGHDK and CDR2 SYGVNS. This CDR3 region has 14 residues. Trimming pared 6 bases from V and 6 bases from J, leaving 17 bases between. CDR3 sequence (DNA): TGTGCCAGCAGCCCAGCACTACAGGGCGCTGAAGCTTTCTTT. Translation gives CASSPALQGAEAFF.

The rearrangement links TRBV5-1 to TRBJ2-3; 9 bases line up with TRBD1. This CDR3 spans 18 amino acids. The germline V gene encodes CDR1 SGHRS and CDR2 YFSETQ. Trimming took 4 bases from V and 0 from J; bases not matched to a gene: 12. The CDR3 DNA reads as TGCGCCAGCAGCCCAAGTCCCGGGACAGGGATCAGCACAGATACGCAGTATTTT. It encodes CASSPSPGTGISTDTQYF.

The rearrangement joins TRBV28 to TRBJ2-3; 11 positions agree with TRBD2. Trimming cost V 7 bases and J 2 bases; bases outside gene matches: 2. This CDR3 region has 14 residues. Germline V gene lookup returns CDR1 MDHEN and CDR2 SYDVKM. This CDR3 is CASKLAGVTDTQYF. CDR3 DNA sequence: TGTGCCAGCAAACTAGCGGGAGTCACAGATACGCAGTATTTT. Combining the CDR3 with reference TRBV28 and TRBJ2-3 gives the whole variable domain DVKVTQSSRYLVKRTGEKVFLECVQDMDHENMFWYRQDPGLGLRLIYFSYDVKMKEKGDIPEGYSVSREKKERFSLILESASTNQTSMYLCASKLAGVTDTQYFGPGTRLTVL.

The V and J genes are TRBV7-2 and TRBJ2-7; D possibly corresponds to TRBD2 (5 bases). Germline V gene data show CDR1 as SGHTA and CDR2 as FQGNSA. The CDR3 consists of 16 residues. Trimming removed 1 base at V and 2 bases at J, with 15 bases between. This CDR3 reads CASSLVPGGLPYEQYF. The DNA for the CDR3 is TGTGCCAGCAGCTTAGTTCCCGGAGGCTTGCCCTACGAGCAGTACTTC.

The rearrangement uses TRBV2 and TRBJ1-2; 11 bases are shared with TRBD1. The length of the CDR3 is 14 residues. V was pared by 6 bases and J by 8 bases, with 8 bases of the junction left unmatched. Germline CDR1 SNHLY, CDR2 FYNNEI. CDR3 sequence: CASSGMDRGRGYTF. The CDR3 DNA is TGTGCCAGCAGCGGGATGGACAGGGGGCGAGGCTACACCTTC.

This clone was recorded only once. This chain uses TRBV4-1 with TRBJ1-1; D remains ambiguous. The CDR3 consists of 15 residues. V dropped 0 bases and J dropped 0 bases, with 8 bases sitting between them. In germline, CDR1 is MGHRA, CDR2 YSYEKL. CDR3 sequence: CASSQDPGMNTEAFF. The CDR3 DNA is TGCGCCAGCAGCCAAGATCCGGGTATGAACACTGAAGCTTTCTTT.

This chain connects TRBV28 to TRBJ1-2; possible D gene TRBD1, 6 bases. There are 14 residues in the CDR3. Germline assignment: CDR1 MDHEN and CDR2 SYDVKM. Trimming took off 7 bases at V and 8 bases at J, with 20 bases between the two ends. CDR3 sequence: CASNSTGGLWGYTF. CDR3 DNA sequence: TGTGCCAGCAACTCTACGGGGGGGCTATGGGGCTACACCTTC.

The chain's CDR3 is CASRPGQGYEQYF. The DNA for the CDR3 is TGTGCCAGCAGGCCGGGACAGGGCTACGAGCAGTACTTC. The V gene is TRBV28, the J gene TRBJ2-7; 9 nucleotides line up with TRBD1. The CDR3 covers 13 residues. The V segment lost 6 bases and the J segment 3 bases; nucleotides outside the gene matches: 3. Germline loops: CDR1 MDHEN, CDR2 SYDVKM.

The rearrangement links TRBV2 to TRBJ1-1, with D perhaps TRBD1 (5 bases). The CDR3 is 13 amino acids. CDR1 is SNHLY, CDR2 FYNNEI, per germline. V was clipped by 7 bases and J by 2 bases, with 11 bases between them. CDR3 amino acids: CASTIQGNTEAFF. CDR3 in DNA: TGTGCCAGCACTATCCAGGGCAACACTGAAGCTTTCTTT.

CDR3 region: CASSGLTTQETQYF. The CDR3 nucleotides read TGTGCCAGCAGTGGGCTGACAACCCAAGAGACCCAGTACTTC. The V call is TRBV2, the J call TRBJ2-5, with unresolved D. V was trimmed by 4 bases and J by 1 base, leaving 10 bases between them. The CDR3 runs 14 residues. CDR1 SNHLY and CDR2 FYNNEI come from the germline V gene.

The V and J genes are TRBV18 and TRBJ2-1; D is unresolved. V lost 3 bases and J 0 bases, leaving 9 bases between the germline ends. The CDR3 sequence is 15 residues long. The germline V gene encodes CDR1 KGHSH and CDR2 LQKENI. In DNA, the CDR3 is TGTGCCAGCTCACCGGGCGTTAGCTCCTACAATGAGCAGTTCTTC. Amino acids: CASSPGVSSYNEQFF.

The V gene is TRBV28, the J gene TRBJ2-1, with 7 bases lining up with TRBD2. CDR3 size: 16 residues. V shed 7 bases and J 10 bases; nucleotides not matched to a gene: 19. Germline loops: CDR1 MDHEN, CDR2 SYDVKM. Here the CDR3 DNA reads TGTGCCAGCACGGAGGGACTACCCGGGGGTGTCGCGGAGCAGTTCTTC. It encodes CASTEGLPGGVAEQFF.

The CDR3 spells CASSIGTVGTSTEAFF. As DNA, the CDR3 is TGCGCCAGCAGCATAGGGACAGTAGGAACGAGCACTGAAGCTTTCTTT. This chain uses TRBV5-1 with TRBJ1-1; 7 nucleotides agree with TRBD1. CDR1 is SGHRS, CDR2 YFSETQ, per germline. CDR3 size: 16 residues. V was clipped by 4 bases and J by 4 bases; unmatched bases: 13.

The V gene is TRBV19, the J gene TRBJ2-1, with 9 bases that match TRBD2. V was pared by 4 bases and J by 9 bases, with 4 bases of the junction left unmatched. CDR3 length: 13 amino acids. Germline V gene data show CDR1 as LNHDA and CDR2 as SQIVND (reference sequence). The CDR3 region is CASSTLAGVEQFF. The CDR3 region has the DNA TGTGCCAGTAGTACGTTAGCGGGAGTTGAGCAGTTCTTC.

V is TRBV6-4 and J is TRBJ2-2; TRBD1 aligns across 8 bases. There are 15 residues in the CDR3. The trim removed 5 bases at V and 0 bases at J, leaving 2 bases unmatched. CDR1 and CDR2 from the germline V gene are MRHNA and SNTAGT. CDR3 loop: CASSRDRTNTGELFF. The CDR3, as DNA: TGTGCCAGCAGTCGGGACAGGACGAACACCGGGGAGCTGTTTTTT.

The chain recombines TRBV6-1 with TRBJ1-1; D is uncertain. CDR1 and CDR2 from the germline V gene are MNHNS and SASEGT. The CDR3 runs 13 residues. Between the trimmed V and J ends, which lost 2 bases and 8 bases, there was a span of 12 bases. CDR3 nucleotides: TGTGCCAGCAGTGAAACTTTGCGGAGAGAAGCTTTCTTT. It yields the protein CASSETLRREAFF.

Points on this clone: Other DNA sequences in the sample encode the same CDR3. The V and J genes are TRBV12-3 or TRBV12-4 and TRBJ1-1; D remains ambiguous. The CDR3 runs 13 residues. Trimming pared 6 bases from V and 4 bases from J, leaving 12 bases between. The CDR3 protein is CASSRTGSTEAFF. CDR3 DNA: TGTGCCAGCAGCCGGACGGGGTCCACTGAAGCTTTCTTT.

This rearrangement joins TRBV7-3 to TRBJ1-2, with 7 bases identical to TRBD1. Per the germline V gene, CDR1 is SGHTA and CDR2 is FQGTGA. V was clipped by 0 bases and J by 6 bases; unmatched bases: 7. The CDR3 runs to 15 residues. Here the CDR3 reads CASSLTRTGFDGYTF. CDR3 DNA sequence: TGTGCCAGCAGCTTAACGCGGACAGGTTTTGATGGCTACACCTTC. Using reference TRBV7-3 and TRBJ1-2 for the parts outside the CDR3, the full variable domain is GAGVSQTPSNKVTEKGKYVELRCDPISGHTALYWYRQSLGQGPEFLIYFQGTGAADDSGLPNDRFFAVRPEGSVSTLKIQRTERGDSAVYLCASSLTRTGFDGYTFGSGTRLTVV.